This T cell receptor beta chain was recorded in a study of Tregs in tolerant kidney transplant recipients (dated by TCRdb to about 2019). General notes on the study: The study applied TCRbeta sequencing to find donor-specific regulatory T cells before combined kidney and bone marrow transplantation and then followed those same cells after transplant.

With regard to this clone: The antigen this receptor binds is unknown. The CDR3 end is not reached by the read, which stops 3 residues before it; the germline J gene fills it in.

CDR1 SGHRS and CDR2 YFSETQ were looked up in the germline V gene. The CDR3 starts with the cysteine, ends with the phenylalanine, and has 14 residues. The DNA shown is the part of the CDR3 that was read: 33 bases, in frame from base 1. The junction shows trimming of 4 bases on V and 5 bases on J, plus 12 bases between the germline ends. The transplants used related donors with nonmyeloablative bone marrow transplantation, and mixed chimerism in the human trials was transient. Unstimulated Tregs (CD4+CD25+CD127-), CD4+ non-Tregs (CD4+CD25-), CD4 and CD8 cells were FACS-sorted from thawed PBMCs. The patients were 4 recipients of combined kidney and bone marrow transplants from the ITN036ST trial, and samples were available only for these trial subjects. Healthy control blood was processed to PBMCs by Ficoll density gradient and cryopreserved, and patient PBMCs were collected before and after transplant.

Here is what the overall study found, with its caveats: The study was limited by small patient numbers, and the findings need validation in larger populations and under other immunosuppression protocols. PCR primers changed over time for some patients, so nucleotide-level comparison across those patients' samples was not possible. Expanding Tregs with activated donor B cells appeared to identify the most biologically relevant and donor-specific TCRbeta repertoire. Biological reproducibility was not examined directly, but technical replication error appeared to be minimal. In tolerant patients, donor-specific Tregs expanded more than Tregs overall, which suggests antigen-driven rather than nonspecific expansion.

For TCRbeta CDR3 sequencing, genomic DNA was extracted from sorted cells using the QIAGEN DNeasy Blood and Tissue Kit. High-throughput TCRbeta CDR3 sequencing was carried out commercially through immunoSEQ, with PCR amplification with bias correction and internal controls included. Concerning the study's data processing: A unique productive TCRbeta sequence was defined by the CDR3 nucleotide sequence when primers matched, and otherwise by the CDR3 amino acid sequence together with the Vbeta and Jbeta genes. Sorting error was corrected by removing sequences shared between sorted populations at a frequency ratio of 2:1 or less, and the remaining shared sequences were assigned to the higher population. Donor-reactive sequences were defined as at least 5-fold expanded in CFSE-low cells versus unstimulated cells, with frequency of at least 0.01% in CFSE-low cells. Jensen-Shannon divergence calculated on the top 100 TCRbeta sequences ranked by frequency was used to measure repertoire divergence. For any sample with multiple sequencing runs, sorting error was corrected in each run separately before the runs were pooled. The table was pulled from immuneACCESS by TCRdb, which kept in-frame rearrangements only. Such tables lose some clones; where checked, under half of the loss comes from unresolved V genes, and the rest has no known cause. D and trimming were read from the DNA, whereas the V and J calls and clone size are those reported in that table. The sample's records list 25,000 to 35,000 clones. Of the sample, approximately 1.9% is held by the ten largest clones.

The sequences come from CD4+ T cells from blood (PBMCs), collected 24 months after the transplant. This sequence was found in a human patient who received a combined kidney and bone marrow transplant. Following transplantation, part of the T cell population may be supplied by the graft donor rather than the patient. The chain links TRBV5-1 with TRBJ2-2; the D gene is possibly TRBD1, with 5 bases matching. CDR3 DNA (partial): TGCGCCAGCAGCCAACGACAGAGGACCGGGGAG. Its coded protein is CASSQRQRTGE. Given in full, the CDR3 is CASSQRQRTGELFF.